Following are 22 T cell receptor beta chains from one sample sequenced in a study of Graves' ophthalmopathy and Graves' hyperthyroidism. RNA transcripts were the template, and TCR beta CDR3 regions were amplified from them. The library came from an HTBI-primed first-round RT-PCR and a second-round multiplex PCR. TCRdb reanalysed the multiplex PCR reads using MiXCR and keeps one entry per CDR3 protein. This table has about 740,000 distinct CDR3 sequences, 40% appearing once. The material sequenced was peripheral blood. Source of these receptors: an adult man with Graves' ophthalmopathy.

Ten or more counts support this clonotype. The rearrangement links TRBV7-9 to TRBJ2-5, with 8 nucleotides matching TRBD1. The CDR3 has 14 amino acids. With 5 bases clipped from V and 5 bases from J, the junction kept 7 bases outside the gene matches. Germline-derived CDR1 and CDR2 are SEHNR and FQNEAQ (reference sequence). The CDR3 DNA is TGTGCCAGCAGCCCGGACAGGGTTTGGGAGACCCAGTACTTC. This codes for CASSPDRVWETQYF. The full variable domain, with the rest looked up from reference TRBV7-9 and TRBJ2-5, is DTGVSQNPRHKITKRGQNVTFRCDPISEHNRLYWYRQTLGQGPEFLTYFQNEAQLEKSRLLSDRFSAERPKGSFSTLEIQRTEQGDSAMYLCASSPDRVWETQYFGPGTRLLVL.

This clonotype was detected only a few times. The CDR3 reads CASSFSGRGTEAFF. For the CDR3, the DNA is TGTGCCAGCAGCTTTTCGGGCAGGGGAACTGAAGCTTTCTTT. The V and J genes are TRBV7-9 and TRBJ1-1; perhaps TRBD1 as D (6 bases). The germline V gene encodes CDR1 SEHNR and CDR2 FQNEAQ (reference sequence). This CDR3 contains 14 residues. V lost 3 bases to trimming and J lost 5 bases, with 13 bases between them. The whole variable domain, remainder taken from reference TRBV7-9 and TRBJ1-1, is DTGVSQNPRHKITKRGQNVTFRCDPISEHNRLYWYRQTLGQGPEFLTYFQNEAQLEKSRLLSDRFSAERPKGSFSTLEIQRTEQGDSAMYLCASSFSGRGTEAFFGQGTRLTVV.

CDR3 residues: CASSRPAPYYEQYF. The DNA for the CDR3 is TGTGCCAGCAGCCGTCCCGCACCCTACTACGAGCAGTACTTC. The genes are TRBV4-2 and TRBJ2-5, with no clear D. The J call may be faulty, since TRBJ2-7 better matches the DNA end. This CDR3 comprises 14 residues. CDR1 is LGHNA and CDR2 is YNFKEQ in the germline V gene.

Comments on this clonotype: This may be a read error: a much more frequent sequence differs by one nucleotide. This chain links TRBV2 with TRBJ1-3, with unresolved D. CDR3 length equals 13 residues. Per germline, CDR1 SNHLY and CDR2 FYNNEI. The CDR3 sequence is CTSSEVLTGTIYF. The DNA for the CDR3 is TGTACCAGCAGTGAAGTCCTTACTGGCACCATATATTTT.

At least ten counts were recorded for this clonotype. The chain recombines TRBV11-2 with TRBJ1-1; maybe TRBD1 (5 bases). The V end lost 5 bases, the J end lost 5 bases, and 12 bases lay between the germline ends. There are 13 residues in the CDR3. Germline CDR1 is SGHAT and CDR2 is FQNNGV. CDR3 in amino acids: CASSVQGITEAFF. CDR3 sequence (DNA): TGTGCCAGCAGCGTGCAGGGTATAACTGAAGCTTTCTTT. The full variable domain, its missing parts supplied by reference TRBV11-2 and TRBJ1-1, is EAGVAQSPRYKIIEKRQSVAFWCNPISGHATLYWYQQILGQGPKLLIQFQNNGVVDDSQLPKDRFSAERLKGVDSTLKIQPAKLEDSAVYLCASSVQGITEAFFGQGTRLTVV.

The sample holds many counts of this clonotype. The genes are TRBV7-3 and TRBJ2-2; 7 positions match TRBD2. The J segment lost 4 bases and the V segment lost 5 bases, leaving 4 bases of the junction unmatched. This CDR3 region has 14 residues. CDR1 is SGHTA, CDR2 FQGTGA, per germline. The CDR3 nucleotides are TGTGCCAGCAGCCAATCGGGGGGCACCGGGGAGCTGTTTTTT. Protein: CASSQSGGTGELFF.

This chain joins TRBV20-1 and TRBJ2-7; D may correspond to TRBD1 or TRBD2 (5 bases each). Per germline, CDR1 DFQATT and CDR2 SNEGSKA (reference sequence). With 4 bases removed from V and 4 bases from J, the gap between germline ends came to 14 bases. This CDR3 is 13 amino acids long. CDR3 sequence reads: CSANRDGGYEQYF. CDR3 coding DNA: TGCAGTGCTAATAGGGACGGTGGTTACGAGCAGTACTTC.

In this sample, this clonotype turned up a few times. The junction departs from the called germline gene at one end, perhaps through a read error. This chain links TRBV7-3 with TRBJ1-5, with TRBD1 matching over 9 bases. CDR1 and CDR2 from the germline V gene are SGHTA and FQGTGA. The CDR3 extends over 15 amino acids. The CDR3 coding sequence is TGCGCCAGCAGCCACACAGGGGGCGCAGGGCAGCCCCAGCATTTT. Protein: CASSHTGGAGQPQHF.

The V gene is TRBV2, the J gene TRBJ1-2, with a possible D match to TRBD1 (6 bases). Trimming took off 1 base at V and 5 bases at J, with 11 bases between the two ends. The CDR3 is 14 amino acids. Germline lookup yields CDR1 SNHLY and CDR2 FYNNEI. This CDR3 is CASSEEGVKYGYTF. The CDR3, as DNA: TGTGCCAGCAGTGAAGAGGGGGTGAAGTATGGCTACACCTTC. The variable domain in full, completed from reference TRBV2 and TRBJ1-2, reads EPEVTQTPSHQVTQMGQEVILRCVPISNHLYFYWYRQILGQKVEFLVSFYNNEISEKSEIFDDQFSVERPDGSNFTLKIRSTKLEDSAMYFCASSEEGVKYGYTFGSGTRLTVV.

A word on this clonotype: A junction boundary mismatches the germline segment, possibly from a read error. V gene TRBV10-3 combines with J gene TRBJ1-1; TRBD1 is a possible D gene (5 bases). This CDR3 is built from 13 residues. Per germline, CDR1 ENHRY and CDR2 SYGVKD. CDR3 amino acids: CASRADGHTEVFF. For the CDR3, the DNA is TGTGCCAGCAGGGCGGACGGACACACTGAAGTTTTCTTT.

This clonotype turned up a few times. The rearrangement joins TRBV14 to TRBJ1-2; the D is unclear. This CDR3 is built from 17 residues. V was shortened by 4 bases and J by 4 bases, with 22 bases between the two germline ends. Germline-derived CDR1 and CDR2 are SGHDN and FVKESK. CDR3 bases: TGTGCCAGCAGCCTATACCCAGGACCCTCCCGCGGCTATGGCTACACCTTC. Translated: CASSLYPGPSRGYGYTF. Drawing the rest from reference TRBV14 and TRBJ1-2, the complete variable domain is EAGVTQFPSHSVIEKGQTVTLRCDPISGHDNLYWYRRVMGKEIKFLLHFVKESKQDESGMPNNRFLAERTGGTYSTLKVQPAELEDSGVYFCASSLYPGPSRGYGYTFGSGTRLTVV.

This CDR3 is CASSRVTGETQYF. The CDR3 bases are TGCGCCAGCAGCCGAGTGACCGGTGAGACCCAGTACTTC. The rearrangement joins TRBV4-3 to TRBJ2-5, with D uncertain. The CDR3 covers 13 residues. V gave up 4 bases and J gave up 5 bases, with 11 bases separating them. Germline V gives CDR1 LGHNA, CDR2 YSLEER.

This chain connects TRBV20-1 to TRBJ2-3; TRBD2 aligns across 7 bases. The CDR3 runs to 16 residues. Germline V gene sequence: CDR1 DFQATT, CDR2 SNEGSKA (reference sequence). With 5 bases clipped from V and 1 base from J, the junction kept 12 bases outside the gene matches. The CDR3 DNA is TGCAGTGCTCCGCCGGACCGAAGCGGGGGCACAGATACGCAGTATTTT. Translating gives CSAPPDRSGGTDTQYF.

The J gene is TRBJ1-5, the V gene TRBV19, with a tentative D call TRBD1 (5 bases). This CDR3 is built from 17 residues. CDR1 LNHDA and CDR2 SQIVND come from the germline V gene (reference sequence). The ends were cut back, 6 bases at V and 0 bases at J, with 18 bases in the middle. In DNA form, the CDR3 reads TGTGCCAGTAGCAAACGGGGCCACGGTTATAGCAATCAGCCCCAGCATTTT. Translation: CASSKRGHGYSNQPQHF.

A note on this clonotype: This could be a read error, since a much larger clone is one nucleotide away. The chain is built from TRBV2 and TRBJ1-2; 7 nucleotides line up with TRBD1. The germline CDR1 and CDR2 sequences are SNHLY and FYNNEI. This CDR3 is 13 amino acids long. The CDR3 loop is CASRIGTDYGHTF. The CDR3 region has the DNA TGTGCCAGCAGAATCGGGACAGACTATGGCCACACCTTC.

This clonotype has at least ten counts. The chain joins TRBV5-8 to TRBJ2-5; 9 bases map to TRBD2. The CDR3 runs 14 residues. Germline V gives CDR1 SGHTS, CDR2 YDEGEE. V lost 6 bases and J lost 5; bases outside the gene matches: 8. The CDR3 nucleotides are TGTGCCAGCACTCCGGCGGGAGGGGTGGAGACCCAGTACTTC. As protein: CASTPAGGVETQYF.

V and J are TRBV7-7 and TRBJ2-6; perhaps TRBD1 as D (5 bases). The ends were cut back, 5 bases at V and 5 bases at J, with 13 bases in the middle. The CDR3 contains 15 residues. Germline lookup yields CDR1 SSHAT and CDR2 FNYEAQ (reference sequence). The CDR3 loop reads CASSQVRGRANVLTF. The CDR3 bases are TGTGCCAGCAGCCAGGTTAGGGGCAGGGCCAACGTCCTGACTTTC.

V and J are TRBV19 and TRBJ2-7, with D unclear. V lost 11 bases to trimming and J lost 5 bases, with 13 bases between them. The CDR3 spans 11 residues. Germline CDR1 reads LNHDA; CDR2 reads SQIVND (reference sequence). The CDR3 protein is CAVRTPHEQYF. The CDR3, as DNA: TGTGCCGTGAGGACGCCCCACGAGCAGTACTTC.

The genes are TRBV19 and TRBJ2-3; D is possibly TRBD2 (6 bases). The CDR3 has 15 residues. Germline CDR1 reads LNHDA; CDR2 reads SQIVND (reference sequence). V was pared by 7 bases and J by 1 base, with 15 bases between. In DNA form, the CDR3 reads TGTGCCAGTACCGCATCGGGGGTAGGCACAGATACGCAGTATTTT. It codes for CASTASGVGTDTQYF.

This clonotype showed up just a few times. The junction does not match germline at one end; this may be a read error. The chain carries TRBV20-1 and TRBJ1-4, with 9 bases identical to TRBD1. The CDR3 consists of 14 residues. The germline V gene has CDR1 DFQATT and CDR2 SNEGSKA (reference sequence). This chain's CDR3 is CSARGTGKNEKLFF. In DNA, the CDR3 is TGCAGTGCCAGAGGGACAGGGAAGAATGAAAAACTGTTTTTT.

This clonotype was observed many times. The chain employs TRBV29-1 and TRBJ2-7; D unresolved. Germline CDR1 and CDR2: SQVTM and ANQGSEA. The CDR3 loop spans 11 amino acids. V lost 3 bases and J lost 7, with 10 bases in between. CDR3 DNA: TGCAGCGTTGAGAGGCATTGGGAGCAGTACTTC. It translates to CSVERHWEQYF.

This chain connects TRBV6-5 to TRBJ1-6; a weak D match, TRBD1 (5 bases). CDR1 is MNHEY, CDR2 SVGAGI, per germline. Trimming pared 0 bases from V and 8 bases from J, leaving 11 bases between. The CDR3 extends over 15 amino acids. The CDR3 spells CASSYSRGRDSPLHF. The CDR3 coding sequence is TGTGCCAGCAGTTACTCGAGGGGTCGGGATTCACCCCTCCACTTT.